The 9 T cell receptor beta chains given below trace back to one sample, sequenced in a study of blood T cells in healthy people across ages. A sample-barcoded 5' primer and a J-beta primer mix were used in a second PCR of about 7 to 12 cycles. TCRdb used MiXCR to reprocess the 5' RACE reads, holding one entry per CDR3 protein. The table records over 1,500,000 distinct CDR3 sequences, roughly 43% of them present only once. Material for sequencing was blood. The receptors were gathered from a human donor in good health.

V gene TRBV6-6 combines with J gene TRBJ1-4; D uncertain. V was pared by 0 bases and J by 6 bases, with 17 bases between. Germline-derived CDR1 and CDR2 are MNHNY and SVGAGI (reference sequence). CDR3 length: 17 amino acids. The CDR3 sequence: CASSYSTYSYRDEKLFF. CDR3 bases: TGTGCCAGCAGTTACTCGACGTACAGTTATCGAGATGAAAAACTGTTTTTT.

This clonotype was seen a handful of times. J is TRBJ2-1 and V is TRBV28; 11 nucleotides line up with TRBD1. This CDR3 region has 17 residues. CDR1 is MDHEN and CDR2 is SYDVKM in the germline V gene. The junction had 13 bases not matched to a gene; V was cut back by 6 bases and J by 6 bases. In DNA, the CDR3 is TGTGCCAGCAGGAGGCCCTGGACAGGGGGCAACGGCAATGAGCAGTTCTTC. The encoded protein is CASRRPWTGGNGNEQFF. The full variable domain, its missing parts supplied by reference TRBV28 and TRBJ2-1, is DVKVTQSSRYLVKRTGEKVFLECVQDMDHENMFWYRQDPGLGLRLIYFSYDVKMKEKGDIPEGYSVSREKKERFSLILESASTNQTSMYLCASRRPWTGGNGNEQFFGPGTRLTVL.

This clonotype came up a few times. This chain uses TRBV7-9 with TRBJ2-1; unclear D gene. V shed 2 bases and J shed 6 bases, with 8 bases lying between them. The V gene's germline CDR1 is SEHNR and CDR2 FQNEAQ (reference sequence). The CDR3 is made up of 13 amino acids. The CDR3 coding sequence is TGTGCCAGCAGCTTACGGTCAGCCAATGAGCAGTTCTTC. Amino acids: CASSLRSANEQFF.

This clonotype was seen repeatedly, ten times or more. DNA for the CDR3: TGTGCCATCAAAGTGGCGGGGGGGAGAGATACGCAGTATTTT. As protein: CAIKVAGGRDTQYF. The genes are TRBV10-3 and TRBJ2-3, with TRBD2 matching 9 bases. Trimming at V came to 7 bases and at J to 5 bases, leaving 7 bases not matched to a gene. The length of the CDR3 is 14 residues. CDR1 and CDR2 from the germline V gene are ENHRY and SYGVKD.

The V and J genes are TRBV15 and TRBJ2-2; D may be TRBD2 (6 bases). The germline V gene encodes CDR1 LNHNV and CDR2 YYDKDF (reference sequence). Trimming took off 1 base at V and 2 bases at J, with 11 bases between the two ends. The CDR3 consists of 16 residues. CDR3 loop: CATSRGGLINTGELFF. The CDR3 DNA follows: TGTGCCACCAGCAGAGGGGGACTGATAAACACCGGGGAGCTGTTTTTT.

The CDR3 nucleotides are TGTGCCAGCAGATCGGACAGGATTCGCTACACCTTC. This encodes CASRSDRIRYTF. The chain combines TRBV6-2 or TRBV6-3 with TRBJ1-2; TRBD1 matches 7 bases. J gave up 9 bases and V 6 bases, and 7 bases lay outside the gene matches. The germline CDR1 and CDR2 sequences are MNHEY and SVGEGT. The CDR3 has 12 residues.

This chain links TRBV7-2 with TRBJ1-2; D ambiguous. V lost 7 bases, J lost 3 bases, and 15 bases lay in between. Per germline, CDR1 SGHTA and CDR2 FQGNSA. The CDR3 consists of 14 residues. The DNA for the CDR3 is TGTGCCAGCACCCCGAATCAGGCCTACTATGGCTACACCTTC. Residues: CASTPNQAYYGYTF.

The chain employs TRBV27 and TRBJ2-6; TRBD1 aligns across 7 bases. V dropped 3 bases and J dropped 0; count of bases not matched to a gene: 8. The CDR3 has 18 amino acids. Germline loops: CDR1 MNHEY, CDR2 SMNVEV (reference sequence). The CDR3 DNA is TGTGCCAGCAGTTTTACCCTGACAGGGTACTCTGGGGCCAACGTCCTGACTTTC. Residues: CASSFTLTGYSGANVLTF.

V usage is TRBV29-1 and J usage is TRBJ2-1, with D possibly matching TRBD1 (7 bases). The V gene's germline CDR1 is SQVTM and CDR2 ANQGSEA. The CDR3 length is 14 residues. Trimming removed 3 bases from V and 8 bases from J, with 17 bases in between. The CDR3 region has the DNA TGCAGCGTTGAGGCGGGCAGGGGGGCAGATGAGCAGTTCTTC. It encodes CSVEAGRGADEQFF.